This TCR beta chain originates from a study of T cell responses to AZD1222 COVID-19 vaccine. The study, taken as a whole, reports: White British donors predominated, females outnumbered males, and clonal diversity was possibly underestimated.

Generated by immunoSEQ multiplex PCR, the TCRdb table keeps only in-frame clones and is missing some. The sample carries some 110,000 clones, just over 85% recorded once. Regarding this clone: Its target is unknown.

The V and J ends lost 7 bases and 3 bases respectively, with 9 bases between them. This CDR3 contains 12 residues. Germline CDR1 reads LNHDA; CDR2 reads SQIVND (reference sequence). V gene TRBV19 combines with J gene TRBJ1-2; no clear D gene. This receptor was identified in an adult in good health. The sample in question was peripheral blood, obtained on day 0 of AZD1222 vaccination. DNA of the CDR3: TGTGCCAGTAATCTCGGTTACTATGGCTACACCTTC. As protein: CASNLGYYGYTF.